The source of this T cell receptor (beta chain) is a study of blood T cell repertoires in COVID-19. Study in general: Nucleic acid was either cDNA or gDNA, and it came from T cells, B-cell-depleted T cells, or PBMCs.

Profiled with immunoSEQ multiplex PCR; TCRdb holds only in-frame clones, not every one. This table has some 160,000 clones, around 81% appearing once. The material sequenced was PBMCs or T cells enriched from blood (not recorded which). The clonotype was recovered from a woman aged 40 to 50 who had recovered from COVID-19.

The CDR3 DNA reads as TGTGCTAGTGGTCCTCGGGGTGCGTGGGAGGGAGTGAGCTACAATGAGCAGTTCTTC. This gives the protein CASGPRGAWEGVSYNEQFF. V and J are TRBV12-5 and TRBJ2-1; TRBD2 agrees at 7 bases. The V segment lost 5 bases and the J segment 3 bases; nucleotides outside the gene matches: 19. The CDR3 has 19 residues. Per the germline V gene, CDR1 is LGHNT and CDR2 is FRNRAP.